The clone carrying this T cell receptor (beta chain) came up once. The data derive from a study of blood T cell repertoires in COVID-19. Study in general: The cDNA or gDNA used as material had been derived from T cells, B-cell-depleted T cells, or PBMCs.

Profiling relied on immunoSEQ multiplex PCR, and the TCRdb table lists in-frame clones only, not all of them. Here the sample spans more than 250,000 clones, approximately 88% being singletons. This CDR3 region has 15 residues. Germline loops: CDR1 MDHEN, CDR2 SYDVKM. Trimming shortened V by 8 bases and J by 3 bases, and 19 bases separated the two germline ends. This study enrolled people aged 18 to 89 from roughly 22 US geographic areas. This chain uses TRBV28 with TRBJ2-5; tentatively, D is TRBD1 (8 bases). This clonotype originated in a middle-aged woman who had recovered from COVID-19. Sequenced: PBMCs or T cells enriched from blood (not recorded which). CDR3 bases: TGTGCCAGCTCCGGGCAGGGGGCGGGGGAAGAGACCCAGTACTTC. It codes for CASSGQGAGEETQYF. The variable domain in full, completed from reference TRBV28 and TRBJ2-5, reads DVKVTQSSRYLVKRTGEKVFLECVQDMDHENMFWYRQDPGLGLRLIYFSYDVKMKEKGDIPEGYSVSREKKERFSLILESASTNQTSMYLCASSGQGAGEETQYFGPGTRLLVL.